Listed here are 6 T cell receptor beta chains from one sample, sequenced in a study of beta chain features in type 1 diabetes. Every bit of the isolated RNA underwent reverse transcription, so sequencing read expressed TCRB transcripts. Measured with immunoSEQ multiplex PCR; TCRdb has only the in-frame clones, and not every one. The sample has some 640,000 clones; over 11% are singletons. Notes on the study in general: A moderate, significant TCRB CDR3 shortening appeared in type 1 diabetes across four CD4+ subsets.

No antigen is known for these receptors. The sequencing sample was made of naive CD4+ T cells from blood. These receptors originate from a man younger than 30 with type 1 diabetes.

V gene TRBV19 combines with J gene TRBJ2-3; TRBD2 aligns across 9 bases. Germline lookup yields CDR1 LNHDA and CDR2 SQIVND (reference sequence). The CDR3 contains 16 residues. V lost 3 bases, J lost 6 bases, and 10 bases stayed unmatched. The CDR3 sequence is CASSIGGLAPSDTQYF. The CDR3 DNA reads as TGTGCCAGTAGTATTGGTGGACTAGCGCCGTCGGATACGCAGTATTTT. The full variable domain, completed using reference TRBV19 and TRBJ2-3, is DGGITQSPKYLFRKEGQNVTLSCEQNLNHDAMYWYRQDPGQGLRLIYYSQIVNDFQKGDIAEGYSVSREKKESFPLTVTSAQKNPTAFYLCASSIGGLAPSDTQYFGPGTRLTVL.

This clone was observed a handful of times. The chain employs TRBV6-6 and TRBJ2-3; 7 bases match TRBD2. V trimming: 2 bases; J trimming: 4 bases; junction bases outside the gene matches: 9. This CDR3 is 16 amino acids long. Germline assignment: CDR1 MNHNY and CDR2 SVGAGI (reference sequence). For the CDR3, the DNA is TGTGCCAGCAGTTACGAGTCGGCGGGAGAGGCAGATACGCAGTATTTT. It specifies CASSYESAGEADTQYF.

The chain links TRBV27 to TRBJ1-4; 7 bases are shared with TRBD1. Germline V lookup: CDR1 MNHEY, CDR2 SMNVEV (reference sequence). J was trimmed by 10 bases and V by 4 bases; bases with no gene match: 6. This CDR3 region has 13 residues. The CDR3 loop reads CASSSGQALKLFF. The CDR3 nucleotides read TGTGCCAGCAGTTCTGGACAGGCCCTAAAACTGTTTTTT.

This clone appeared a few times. CDR3 nucleotides: TGTGCCAGCTCACCACCGCTTGCTAGCGGGGCGCAGTACTTC. Its translation is CASSPPLASGAQYF. This chain connects TRBV18 to TRBJ2-7; 9 nucleotides align to TRBD2. The CDR3 has 14 amino acids. V gave up 0 bases and J gave up 9 bases; unmatched junction bases: 6. Germline CDR1 KGHSH, CDR2 LQKENI.

The CDR3 DNA sequence: TGTGCCAGCAGTTCACCGACTGGCGGGAGGATGTATTTT. It codes for CASSSPTGGRMYF. The chain has TRBV6-4 and TRBJ2-3, with 8 bases that match TRBD2. Germline CDR1 and CDR2: MRHNA and SNTAGT. CDR3 length equals 13 residues. J was trimmed by 14 bases and V by 5 bases; bases with no gene match: 12.

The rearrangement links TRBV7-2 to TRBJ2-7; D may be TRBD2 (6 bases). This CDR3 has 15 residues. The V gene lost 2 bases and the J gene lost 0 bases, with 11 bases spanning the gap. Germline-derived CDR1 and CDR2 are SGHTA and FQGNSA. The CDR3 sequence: CASSLRTGDSYEQYF. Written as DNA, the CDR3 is TGTGCCAGCAGCTTACGGACGGGAGACTCCTACGAGCAGTACTTC.